This T cell receptor beta chain came from a study of CD8+ T cells in alopecia areata. Study observations and caveats: Many expanded lesional clones stayed in scalp and blood while on tofacitinib.

The CDR3 loop spans 15 amino acids. V lost 2 bases and J 7 bases, leaving 12 bases between the germline ends. In germline, CDR1 is SEHNR, CDR2 FQNEAQ (reference sequence). Extraction of RNA preceded its reverse transcription into cDNA, which served as the sequencing template. Profiled with immunoSEQ multiplex PCR; TCRdb holds only in-frame clones, not every one. The sample lists about 120,000 clones; roughly 50% were seen once. Points on this clone: The target antigen is unknown.

Treatment given: oral pan-JAK inhibitor, 5-10 mg twice daily. Alopecia areata patients gave lesional scalp punch biopsies and peripheral blood samples. The chain links TRBV7-9 to TRBJ1-6; D may be TRBD1 (6 bases). The input for sequencing was CD8+ T cells sorted from blood, taken at week 24, from a patient treated with tofacitinib. The sequence was obtained from a human donor with alopecia areata. The CDR3 DNA is TGTGCCAGCAGCTTATCAGGGGAAGCCAATTCACCCCTCCACTTT. Its translation is CASSLSGEANSPLHF.